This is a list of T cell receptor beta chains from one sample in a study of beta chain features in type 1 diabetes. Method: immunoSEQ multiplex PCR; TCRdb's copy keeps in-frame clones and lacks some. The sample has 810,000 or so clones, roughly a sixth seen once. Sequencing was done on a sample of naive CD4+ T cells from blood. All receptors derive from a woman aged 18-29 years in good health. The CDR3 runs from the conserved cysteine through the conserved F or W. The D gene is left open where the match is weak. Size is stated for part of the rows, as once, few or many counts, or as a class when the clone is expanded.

TGTGCCAGCTCATCGGACAGGGCCCAGCCCCAGCATTTT	CASSSDRAQPQHF	.	TRBD1	TRBV18	TRBJ1-5
TGTGTTTCTTCCAAGGACAAAGCCTACGAGCAGTACTTC	CVSSKDKAYEQYF	.	.	TRBV19	TRBJ2-7
TGTGCCAGTAGTTCGATTGGCGCAGGCGAGCAGTACTTC	CASSSIGAGEQYF	.	.	TRBV19	TRBJ2-7
TGTGCCAGCAGCTTAGAAGGGCGCACAGATACGCAGTATTTT	CASSLEGRTDTQYF	.	.	TRBV7-2	TRBJ2-3
TGTGCCAGCAGCTCTAGCACAGATACGCAGTATTTT	CASSSSTDTQYF	.	.	TRBV2	TRBJ2-3
TGTGCCAGCAGTGGCGGAGGGAACACTGAAGCTTTCTTT	CASSGGGNTEAFF	few	.	TRBV28	TRBJ1-1
TGTGCCACCAGCAGCCGAGCGGGAGCACCAGGGGAGCTGTTTTTT	CATSSRAGAPGELFF	few	TRBD2	TRBV15	TRBJ2-2
TGTGCCAGCAGCTTAGAGCGACTCGGGCGGGACGAGCAGTACTTC	CASSLERLGRDEQYF	.	.	TRBV11-1	TRBJ2-7
TGTGCCAGCAGCCGTACAATAAAAGAGACCCAGTACTTC	CASSRTIKETQYF	.	.	TRBV7-2	TRBJ2-5
TGTGCCAGCAGCTTTGAGGTTTCTGGAAACACCATATATTTT	CASSFEVSGNTIYF	.	.	TRBV7-2	TRBJ1-3
TGTGCCAGCAGCCAAGGGGGCTGGACAGGTTATATGCGGTCCATATATTTT	CASSQGGWTGYMRSIYF	.	TRBD1	TRBV14	TRBJ1-3
TGCGCCAGCAGCTTGAGACAACAAGAGACCCAGTACTTC	CASSLRQQETQYF	few	.	TRBV5-1	TRBJ2-5
TGTGCCAGCAGCCGGACAGGGGCCAAAAACATTCAGTACTTC	CASSRTGAKNIQYF	.	TRBD1	TRBV6-5	TRBJ2-4
TGTGCCAGCAGCTCGGCGGGGTCCTACAATGAGCAGTTCTTC	CASSSAGSYNEQFF	few	.	TRBV9	TRBJ2-1
TGTGCCAGCAGCCTCGAGACTAGCCGGCTCTCCTACGAGCAGTACTTC	CASSLETSRLSYEQYF	few	TRBD2	TRBV4-2	TRBJ2-7
TGCAGCGTTACGCGGGACCACTACGAGCAGTACTTC	CSVTRDHYEQYF	.	.	TRBV29-1	TRBJ2-7
TGTGCCAGCAGCTTGGAGGACGGAAGCTCCTACGAGCAGTACTTC	CASSLEDGSSYEQYF	.	.	TRBV7-6	TRBJ2-7
TGTGCCAGCAGTTACGTAGAGACCCAGTACTTC	CASSYVETQYF	.	.	TRBV6-6	TRBJ2-5
TGTGCCAGCAGCCCCTTTAGCGGGGAGTACAATGAGCAGTTCTTC	CASSPFSGEYNEQFF	.	TRBD2	TRBV28	TRBJ2-1
TGCGCCAGCAGCGCTCAGACAGGGGGCACAGATACGCAGTATTTT	CASSAQTGGTDTQYF	few	TRBD1	TRBV4-3	TRBJ2-3
TGCACCAGCAGCCAAGGGACTAGCGGGAGGGCCTGGTATCCCAAAAACATTCAGTACTTC	CTSSQGTSGRAWYPKNIQYF	.	.	TRBV1	TRBJ2-4
TGTGCCAGCAGCTTAGGACTAGAACGACGGGAGACCCAGTACTTC	CASSLGLERRETQYF	.	.	TRBV11-2	TRBJ2-5
TGTGCCAGCAAGCCCCGGGGCTATTATGGCTACACCTTC	CASKPRGYYGYTF	.	.	TRBV7-2	TRBJ1-2
TGTGCCAGCAGCCCGACAGGGGGAGACACCGGGGAGCTGTTTTTT	CASSPTGGDTGELFF	.	TRBD1	TRBV5-4	TRBJ2-2
TGTGCCAGCAGCCAAGGGACAGGGGGCCATTCCTACGAGCAGTACTTC	CASSQGTGGHSYEQYF	.	TRBD1	TRBV4-2	TRBJ2-7
TGCGCCAGCAGCTTGGAAGCGGCCGTCACAGATACGCAGTATTTT	CASSLEAAVTDTQYF	.	.	TRBV5-1	TRBJ2-3
TGTGCCACCAGCGCCCGGTTAGTAGCCTCCCCTCTGGAAGCCAACGTCCTGACTTTC	CATSARLVASPLEANVLTF	few	.	TRBV15	TRBJ2-6
TGCAGCGCCGCGGGACAGGGCAATCAGCCCCAGCATTTT	CSAAGQGNQPQHF	.	TRBD1	TRBV29-1	TRBJ1-5
TGCAGCGTTCAAACGCAGGGGGCGGACACTGAAGCTTTCTTT	CSVQTQGADTEAFF	.	TRBD1	TRBV29-1	TRBJ1-1
TGCGCCAGCAGCCAAGATCTTCCGGGGGGAGAGAGCTCTGGGGCCAACGTCCTGACTTTC	CASSQDLPGGESSGANVLTF	.	TRBD2	TRBV4-3	TRBJ2-6
TGTGCCAGCAGTTTGGGTAGGGACCATCAGCCCCAGCATTTT	CASSLGRDHQPQHF	few	.	TRBV28	TRBJ1-5
TGTGCCAGCAGCCAAGACCCGATCGCAGGGGTCGAGCAGTTCTTC	CASSQDPIAGVEQFF	few	.	TRBV4-2	TRBJ2-1
TGTGCCAGCAGCCCACACGGGGCGGTAGTGTTGGGGGCCAACGTCCTGACTTTC	CASSPHGAVVLGANVLTF	few	.	TRBV7-9	TRBJ2-6
TGTGCCAGTAGTATAGGCGGGGCAAGGGAGACCCAGTACTTC	CASSIGGARETQYF	.	.	TRBV19	TRBJ2-5
TGTGCCACCAGCAGAGATCAGGGAGAGACCCAGTACTTC	CATSRDQGETQYF	few	.	TRBV15	TRBJ2-5
TGTGCCAGTAGTGCCCGAGGGGGGCCCCAGCATTTT	CASSARGGPQHF	few	.	TRBV19	TRBJ1-5
TGTGCCAGCAGCTTAAAGTTCCGGTCAGGGGACAATGAGCAGTTCTTC	CASSLKFRSGDNEQFF	few	.	TRBV11-2	TRBJ2-1
TGCGCCAGCAGCCCCGGTCATGAGAGGGGGAGCGGCTACACCTTC	CASSPGHERGSGYTF	few	.	TRBV4-3	TRBJ1-2
TGTGCCAGCAGCCAAGGAGGTAATTACAATGAGCAGTTCTTC	CASSQGGNYNEQFF	.	.	TRBV4-2	TRBJ2-1
TGCGCCAGCAGTCTAGGGACTGAGGACACTGAAGCTTTCTTT	CASSLGTEDTEAFF	.	.	TRBV5-1	TRBJ1-1
TGTGCCAGCAGCTTAGTAGGCCGCACAGATACGCAGTATTTT	CASSLVGRTDTQYF	.	.	TRBV7-6	TRBJ2-3
TGTGCCAGCAGCCCCTGGACTAGCGGGAGGTACGAGCAGTACTTC	CASSPWTSGRYEQYF	few	TRBD2	TRBV7-9	TRBJ2-7
TGTGCCAGCAGCAAACGAGGACTAGCGGGAATCAGCAATGAGCAGTTCTTC	CASSKRGLAGISNEQFF	.	TRBD2	TRBV13	TRBJ2-1
TGTGCCAGCAGGCTGACAGCGGACTATGGCTACACCTTC	CASRLTADYGYTF	.	.	TRBV27	TRBJ1-2
TGTGCCAGCTCACCCGGGGACAGGGCCACTGAAGCTTTCTTT	CASSPGDRATEAFF	few	TRBD1	TRBV18	TRBJ1-1
TGTACCAGCAGCCAAGCTATGACAGGGGCAGGGGAGACCCAGTACTTC	CTSSQAMTGAGETQYF	.	TRBD1	TRBV4-2	TRBJ2-5
TGTGCCATCAGTGAGTCGAAGACAGGGGGCGGACGGGACGAAAAACTGTTTTTT	CAISESKTGGGRDEKLFF	.	TRBD1	TRBV10-3	TRBJ1-4
TGTGCCAGCAGCTTAATATCCAGGGGGATCTATGGCTACACCTTC	CASSLISRGIYGYTF	few	TRBD1	TRBV7-9	TRBJ1-2
TGCAGTGGCGGGCAAAATTACAATGAGCAGTTCTTC	CSGGQNYNEQFF	.	.	TRBV29-1	TRBJ2-1
TGTGCCAGCAGCTTAGCGGGGCTCGAAGAGACCCAGTACTTC	CASSLAGLEETQYF	few	.	TRBV11-2	TRBJ2-5
TGTGCCAGCAGCTCTCCGGCGAGCACAGATACGCAGTATTTT	CASSSPASTDTQYF	.	.	TRBV7-9	TRBJ2-3
TGTGCCAGCAGTCGCGCCGGGACTAGCGGGAGCTACGAGCAGTACTTC	CASSRAGTSGSYEQYF	few	TRBD2	TRBV10-3	TRBJ2-7
TGTGCCAGCAGTTTGAAGGTTGACACCGGGGAGCTGTTTTTT	CASSLKVDTGELFF	.	.	TRBV27	TRBJ2-2